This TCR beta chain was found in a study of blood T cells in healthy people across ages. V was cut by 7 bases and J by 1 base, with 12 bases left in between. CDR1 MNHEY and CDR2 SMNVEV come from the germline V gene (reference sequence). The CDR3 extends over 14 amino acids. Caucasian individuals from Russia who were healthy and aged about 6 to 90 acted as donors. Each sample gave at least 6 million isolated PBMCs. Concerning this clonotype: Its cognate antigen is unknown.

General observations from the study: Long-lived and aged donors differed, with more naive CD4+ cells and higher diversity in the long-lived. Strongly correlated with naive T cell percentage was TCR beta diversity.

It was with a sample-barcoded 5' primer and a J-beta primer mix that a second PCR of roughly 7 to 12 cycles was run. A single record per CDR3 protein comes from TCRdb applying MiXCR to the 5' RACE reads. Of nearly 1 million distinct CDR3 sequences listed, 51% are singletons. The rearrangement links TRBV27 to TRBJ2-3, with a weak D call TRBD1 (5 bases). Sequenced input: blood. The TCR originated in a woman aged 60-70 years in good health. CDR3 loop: CASTREPRTDTQYF. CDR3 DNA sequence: TGTGCCAGCACCAGGGAACCGCGCACAGATACGCAGTATTTT.